Presented here are 2 T cell receptor beta chains from one specimen sequenced in a study of Ad26.COV2.S vaccination and SARS-CoV-2 variants. Treatment: roughly 19 received Ad26.COV2.S at low or high dose, single or two shots; about 5 received placebo; per-sample allocation not given. Samples analyzed were those drawn on day 63 after the first vaccine or placebo injection. The repertoire was sequenced with immunoSEQ multiplex PCR; TCRdb's copy has only in-frame clones and lacks some. The sample contains fewer than 600,000 clones, 80% to 90% of which appear only once. The sample consisted of peripheral blood, taken in a trial of Ad26.COV2.S vaccine versus placebo. These receptors all come from a person aged 18-65 years who received the Ad26.COV2.S COVID-19 vaccine or a placebo.

The chain carries TRBV5-1 and TRBJ2-2, with 10 bases that match TRBD2. CDR1 and CDR2 (germline): SGHRS, YFSETQ. The CDR3 extends over 14 amino acids. J gave up 5 bases and V 7 bases, and 5 bases lay outside the gene matches. For the CDR3, the DNA is TGCGCCAGCTCCCTAGCGGGAGAGACCGGGGAGCTGTTTTTT. It yields the protein CASSLAGETGELFF.

V is TRBV2 and J is TRBJ1-3; 8 bases line up with TRBD1. Per germline, CDR1 SNHLY and CDR2 FYNNEI. The CDR3 has 16 residues. V trimming: 6 bases; J trimming: 0 bases; junction bases outside the gene matches: 7. The DNA for the CDR3 is TGTGCCAGCAGCCAACAGGGGGTCCTCTCTGGAAACACCATATATTTT. Translated, it gives CASSQQGVLSGNTIYF.